The clone carrying this T cell receptor beta chain turned up a few times. The antigen is undetermined. RNA transcripts served as the template for amplifying TCR beta CDR3 regions. The TCR CDR3 first-round RT-PCR relied on the HTBI primer set. TCRdb passed the multiplex PCR reads through MiXCR, listing each CDR3 protein once. The table includes 500,000 to 650,000 distinct CDR3 sequences, about 14% detected once. The sample comes from a study of T cells in Graves' hyperthyroidism and ophthalmopathy. Diagnosing involved the use of clinical symptoms, serum thyroxine and TRAb, thyroid ultrasound and orbital computed tomography. The CDR3 contains 15 residues. CDR1 LGHNA and CDR2 YNFKEQ come from the germline V gene. V trimming: 3 bases; J trimming: 5 bases; junction bases outside the gene matches: 8. Study-level points and caveats: Within blood appeared most thyroid clonotypes that had expanded above 0.001. Model-based prediction identified ophthalmopathy a median 6.5 months prior to its onset.

The chain is built from TRBV4-2 and TRBJ1-1, with 8 bases fitting TRBD1. Sequencing was carried out using blood. This receptor was identified in a woman in her thirties or forties with Graves' hyperthyroidism. The CDR3 spells CASSQSGGALTEAFF. In nucleotides, the CDR3 is TGTGCCAGCAGCCAGTCAGGGGGCGCTTTAACTGAAGCTTTCTTT.